These 17 T cell receptor beta chains share one sample of origin, sequenced in a study of identical twins. MiXCR, applied by TCRdb to the 5' RACE reads, yields one record per CDR3 protein. Seen here are some 500,000 distinct CDR3 sequences, approximately 10% observed once, and the top ten hold approximately 3.2%. The same specimen was also included in a second study, on yellow fever vaccine responses in identical twins.

Sequenced: PBMCs. Receptors were obtained from a woman under 30 in good health.

This chain connects TRBV29-1 to TRBJ1-2; D gene ambiguous. The CDR3 consists of 15 residues. Germline V gives CDR1 SQVTM, CDR2 ANQGSEA. V shed 2 bases and J shed 6 bases, with 19 bases lying between them. CDR3 nucleotides: TGCAGCGTTGAACCCAATCGGCTTCCAACTGATGGCTACACCTTC. Amino acid sequence: CSVEPNRLPTDGYTF.

This chain connects TRBV19 to TRBJ1-5; D possibly corresponds to TRBD1 (5 bases). Germline-derived CDR1 and CDR2 are LNHDA and SQIVND (reference sequence). The CDR3 has 15 amino acids. Trimming stripped 7 bases from V and 6 bases from J, with 19 bases between. The CDR3 spells CASIQGAGFSQPQHF. Written as DNA, the CDR3 is TGTGCCAGTATTCAGGGTGCGGGGTTTAGTCAGCCCCAGCATTTT.

V gene TRBV3-1 combines with J gene TRBJ2-5, with TRBD2 matching 14 bases. V gave up 4 bases and J gave up 5 bases; unmatched junction bases: 9. The CDR3 length is 17 residues. CDR1 is LGHDT, CDR2 YNNKEL, per germline (reference sequence). The CDR3 loop is CASSRRTSGRPRETQYF. CDR3 coding DNA: TGTGCCAGCAGCCGCCGGACTAGCGGGAGGCCTAGGGAGACCCAGTACTTC.

V usage is TRBV21-1 and J usage is TRBJ2-7. TRBV21-1 is deemed a pseudogene. The CDR3 loop spans 16 amino acids. The CDR3 bases are TGTGCCAGCAGCACCAAGGCTACCGGCCTAAGTTACGAGCAGTACTTC. The encoded protein is CASSTKATGLSYEQYF.

The chain has TRBV6-1 and TRBJ2-7; D may be TRBD1 (6 bases). CDR3 length equals 14 residues. CDR1 is MNHNS and CDR2 is SASEGT in the germline V gene. Trimming removed 1 base from V and 6 bases from J, with 13 bases in between. The CDR3 DNA reads TGTGCCAGCAGTGAAGAGGACAGAACCCGCGAGCAGTACTTC. It translates to CASSEEDRTREQYF.

This clonotype was counted ten times or more. The chain links TRBV2 to TRBJ2-3; D is perhaps TRBD2 (5 bases). Looked up from germline, CDR1 is SNHLY and CDR2 is FYNNEI. The CDR3 totals 18 residues. V dropped 4 bases and J dropped 0 bases, with 20 bases sitting between them. The CDR3 nucleotides read TGTGCCAGCAGTGTGGAGAATTTGCGAGCGGCTAGCACAGATACGCAGTATTTT. It encodes CASSVENLRAASTDTQYF.

This clonotype was picked up a small number of times. The rearrangement joins TRBV12-3 or TRBV12-4 to TRBJ2-5; TRBD2 agrees at 12 bases. J lost 5 bases, V lost 6 bases, and 4 bases had no gene match. The CDR3 is 14 residues long. The CDR3, as DNA: TGTGCCAGCAGCCAGACTAGCGGGAGTGAGACCCAGTACTTC. Encoded protein: CASSQTSGSETQYF.

The table lists this clonotype with many counts. This chain joins TRBV27 and TRBJ2-7, with D possibly matching TRBD1 (5 bases). Germline V lookup: CDR1 MNHEY, CDR2 SMNVEV (reference sequence). V was cut by 6 bases and J by 3 bases, with 18 bases left in between. This CDR3 has 15 amino acids. The CDR3 DNA follows: TGTGCCAGCAGGGGTGGGCAGGGAAGTTTCTACGAGCAGTACTTC. It translates to CASRGGQGSFYEQYF.

J is TRBJ2-2 and V is TRBV2; 7 bases are shared with TRBD1. The germline V gene encodes CDR1 SNHLY and CDR2 FYNNEI. The CDR3 runs to 15 residues. V was clipped by 10 bases and J by 0 bases; unmatched bases: 8. CDR3 region: CATSWGTANTGELFF. Written as DNA, the CDR3 is TGTGCCACCAGCTGGGGGACAGCGAACACCGGGGAGCTGTTTTTT.

This clonotype was seen repeatedly, ten times or more. The rearrangement links TRBV5-1 to TRBJ2-7; the match to TRBD2 covers 10 bases. V dropped 2 bases and J dropped 5; count of bases not matched to a gene: 7. The germline V gene has CDR1 SGHRS and CDR2 YFSETQ. The CDR3 has 15 residues. As DNA, the CDR3 is TGCGCCAGCAGCTTTCCGGCTAGCGGGGGCGACGAGCAGTACTTC. Its protein is CASSFPASGGDEQYF. Full variable domain (rest looked up from reference TRBV5-1 and TRBJ2-7): KAGVTQTPRYLIKTRGQQVTLSCSPISGHRSVSWYQQTPGQGLQFLFEYFSETQRNKGNFPGRFSGRQFSNSRSEMNVSTLELGDSALYLCASSFPASGGDEQYFGPGTRLTVT.

This clonotype has at least ten counts. This chain links TRBV12-3 or TRBV12-4 with TRBJ1-2, with D maybe TRBD1 (5 bases). The V end was cut by 2 bases, the J end by 6 bases, with 13 bases between. The CDR3 is 14 residues long. The CDR3 region has the DNA TGTGCCAGCAGTTTAAAGGCAGGGATGCATGGCTACACCTTC. Encoded protein: CASSLKAGMHGYTF.

There are a few counts of this clonotype. J is TRBJ2-1 and V is TRBV6-5; 8 bases map to TRBD1. CDR1 MNHEY and CDR2 SVGAGI come from the germline V gene. V gave up 4 bases and J gave up 9 bases; unmatched junction bases: 14. The CDR3 has 16 amino acids. DNA of the CDR3: TGTGCCAGCAGTTTTGGACAGGGCCCGATCTTTTCTGAGCAGTTCTTC. This gives the protein CASSFGQGPIFSEQFF.

The chain employs TRBV20-1 and TRBJ2-7; no definite D call. CDR1 is DFQATT, CDR2 SNEGSKA, per germline (reference sequence). The CDR3 covers 11 residues. V lost 1 base and J lost 5, with 6 bases in between. This chain's CDR3 is CSARVVNEQYF. CDR3 DNA sequence: TGCAGTGCTAGAGTCGTCAACGAGCAGTACTTC.

In this sample, this clonotype turned up many times. This chain joins TRBV29-1 and TRBJ2-1, with D possibly matching TRBD2 (6 bases). There are 14 residues in the CDR3. From germline, CDR1 is SQVTM and CDR2 ANQGSEA. Trimming cost V 5 bases and J 7 bases, with 18 bases left between them. The CDR3 coding sequence is TGCAGCGTTCCTCGGGAGATGGTAATGAATGAGCAGTTCTTC. Protein product: CSVPREMVMNEQFF.

Ten or more counts support this clonotype. This chain connects TRBV29-1 to TRBJ2-7, with TRBD1 matching over 8 bases. Germline trimming cut 4 bases from V and 0 bases from J; bases unmatched to any gene: 2. The CDR3 is made up of 13 amino acids. CDR1 SQVTM and CDR2 ANQGSEA come from the germline V gene. The CDR3 coding sequence is TGCAGCGTTGGGACAGGGACCTCCTACGAGCAGTACTTC. This codes for CSVGTGTSYEQYF.

There are a few counts of this clonotype. The V call is TRBV5-1, the J call TRBJ1-6; a possible D gene is TRBD1 (5 bases). Germline-derived CDR1 and CDR2 are SGHRS and YFSETQ. The V end lost 4 bases, the J end lost 5 bases, and 19 bases lay between the germline ends. There are 17 residues in the CDR3. The CDR3, as DNA: TGCGCCAGCAGCGACGGCGGGGTGGCAGGGAATAATTCACCCCTCCACTTT. Its translation is CASSDGGVAGNNSPLHF.

This chain uses TRBV27 with TRBJ2-7; TRBD1 agrees at 7 bases. CDR1 and CDR2 (germline): MNHEY, SMNVEV (reference sequence). This CDR3 comprises 14 residues. Germline trimming cut 6 bases from V and 2 bases from J; bases unmatched to any gene: 7. The CDR3 DNA reads TGTGCCAGCAGCCGGGACAGCAGGCCCTACGAGCAGTACTTC. Translation gives CASSRDSRPYEQYF.